A single sample gave rise to the 14 T cell receptor beta chains below, sequenced in a study of blood T cells in healthy people across ages. Then a second PCR, running roughly 7 to 12 cycles, was carried out with a sample-barcoded 5' primer and a J-beta primer mix. From the 5' RACE reads, TCRdb called clonotypes with MiXCR, one entry per CDR3 protein. The sample holds approximately 940,000 distinct CDR3 sequences; about 44% are singletons and the top ten take around an eighth. The specimen was blood. These receptors all stem from a young man in good health.

This clonotype was observed a handful of times. The rearrangement uses TRBV20-1 and TRBJ1-5; 8 nucleotides align to TRBD1. V shed 6 bases and J 0 bases; nucleotides not matched to a gene: 4. Per germline, CDR1 DFQATT and CDR2 SNEGSKA (reference sequence). This CDR3 comprises 14 residues. CDR3 sequence: CSAGTGYSNQPQHF. In DNA form, the CDR3 reads TGCAGTGCAGGGACAGGCTATAGCAATCAGCCCCAGCATTTT.

This clonotype occurred a few times. The chain carries TRBV11-3 and TRBJ1-2; D may be TRBD1 (5 bases). Germline lookup yields CDR1 SGHNT and CDR2 YENEEA. The V end lost 5 bases, the J end lost 2 bases, and 15 bases lay between the germline ends. CDR3 length: 15 amino acids. The CDR3 sequence is CASSVRTGSNYGYTF. The CDR3 DNA follows: TGTGCCAGCAGCGTAAGAACAGGTTCGAACTATGGCTACACCTTC.

Comments on this clonotype: Being one base from a much bigger clone, this may be a read error. The J gene is TRBJ2-3, the V gene TRBV7-8; D is ambiguous. The germline V and J ends were trimmed by 2 bases and 0 bases, with 15 bases remaining between them. This CDR3 has 17 amino acids. Germline lookup yields CDR1 SGHVS and CDR2 FQNEAQ. The CDR3 bases are TGTGCCAGCAGCTTACGTCTATCTGCTTCTAGCACAGATACGCAGTATTTT. Translated, it gives CASSLRLSASSTDTQYF. Combining the CDR3 with reference TRBV7-8 and TRBJ2-3 gives the whole variable domain GAGVSQSPRYKVAKRGQDVALRCDPISGHVSLFWYQQALGQGPEFLTYFQNEAQLDKSGLPSDRFFAERPEGSVSTLKIQRTQQEDSAVYLCASSLRLSASSTDTQYFGPGTRLTVL.

The chain employs TRBV7-9 and TRBJ2-7; no firm D call. V shed 3 bases and J shed 6 bases, with 12 bases lying between them. CDR3 length equals 13 residues. CDR1 and CDR2 from the germline V gene are SEHNR and FQNEAQ (reference sequence). CDR3 in amino acids: CASSLGPFSEQYF. CDR3 nucleotide sequence: TGTGCCAGCAGCTTGGGTCCATTTTCCGAGCAGTACTTC.

CDR3 DNA sequence: TGTGCCAGCAGTTTAACCCAACCCGGGACAGGGAGCTACGAGCAGTACTTC. Protein sequence: CASSLTQPGTGSYEQYF. The chain employs TRBV27 and TRBJ2-7; 9 bases agree with TRBD1. V dropped 2 bases and J dropped 3; count of bases not matched to a gene: 11. Germline V gives CDR1 MNHEY, CDR2 SMNVEV (reference sequence). The CDR3 sequence is 17 residues long.

The V gene is TRBV7-2, the J gene TRBJ2-1, with TRBD1 identical over 10 bases. The CDR3 is made up of 17 amino acids. Trimming removed 1 base from V and 4 bases from J; junction bases left unmatched: 7. The germline gives CDR1 SGHTA, CDR2 FQGNSA. CDR3 in amino acids: CASSLDFGTGDYNEQFF. The CDR3 DNA reads TGTGCCAGCAGCTTAGATTTCGGGACAGGGGATTACAATGAGCAGTTCTTC.

This clonotype has just one count. The CDR3 spells CASSYSPLGQGITEAFF. The DNA of the CDR3 is TGTGCCAGCAGTTACTCACCCCTGGGACAGGGAATCACTGAAGCTTTCTTT. The gene calls are TRBV6-2 or TRBV6-3 and TRBJ1-1; 9 bases map to TRBD1. CDR3 length: 17 residues. CDR1 and CDR2 from the germline V gene are MNHEY and SVGEGT. The V segment lost 0 bases and the J segment 4 bases; nucleotides outside the gene matches: 9.

This clonotype was counted a few times. The chain carries TRBV5-1 and TRBJ2-1; tentative D call: TRBD1 (5 bases). The CDR3 extends over 12 amino acids. CDR1 and CDR2 from the germline V gene are SGHRS and YFSETQ. V was trimmed by 0 bases and J by 8 bases, leaving 6 bases between them. As DNA, the CDR3 is TGCGCCAGCAGCTTGGAGGGGTATGAGCAGTTCTTC. As protein: CASSLEGYEQFF. The full variable domain, with the rest looked up from reference TRBV5-1 and TRBJ2-1, is KAGVTQTPRYLIKTRGQQVTLSCSPISGHRSVSWYQQTPGQGLQFLFEYFSETQRNKGNFPGRFSGRQFSNSRSEMNVSTLELGDSALYLCASSLEGYEQFFGPGTRLTVL.

This clonotype came up a few times. The chain joins TRBV6-2 or TRBV6-3 to TRBJ2-5, with TRBD2 as a possible D gene (7 bases). The CDR3 is 14 residues long. The ends were cut back, 2 bases at V and 5 bases at J, with 12 bases in the middle. From germline, CDR1 is MNHEY and CDR2 SVGEGT. CDR3 protein: CASSYQAGAETQYF. For the CDR3, the DNA is TGTGCCAGCAGTTACCAGGCGGGGGCGGAGACCCAGTACTTC.

This clonotype was detected many times. The V call is TRBV27, the J call TRBJ1-2, with D possibly matching TRBD1 (5 bases). Germline values: CDR1 MNHEY, CDR2 SMNVEV (reference sequence). The CDR3 covers 13 residues. V lost 3 bases, J lost 4 bases, and 9 bases lay in between. The CDR3 bases are TGTGCCAGCAGTTTGGGCAGGGCCTATGGCTACACCTTC. Translated: CASSLGRAYGYTF.

This clonotype showed up just once. The chain uses TRBV28 and TRBJ2-5; D might be TRBD2 (6 bases). The V gene's germline CDR1 is MDHEN and CDR2 SYDVKM. V lost 5 bases, J lost 5 bases, and 15 bases lay in between. The CDR3 runs to 14 residues. CDR3 region: CASSGQWGDETQYF. The CDR3, as DNA: TGTGCCAGCAGTGGGCAATGGGGGGACGAGACCCAGTACTTC.

This clonotype was observed a handful of times. The chain carries TRBV20-1 and TRBJ2-5; D is uncertain. From germline, CDR1 is DFQATT and CDR2 SNEGSKA (reference sequence). This CDR3 region has 12 residues. V was trimmed by 4 bases and J by 5 bases, leaving 11 bases between them. The CDR3 nucleotides are TGCAGTGCTAACCGACTTACGGAGACCCAGTACTTC. Amino acids: CSANRLTETQYF.

The V and J genes are TRBV11-2 and TRBJ2-7; D might be TRBD2 (6 bases). Germline V gene lookup returns CDR1 SGHAT and CDR2 FQNNGV. Between the trimmed V and J ends, which lost 7 bases and 0 bases, there was a span of 13 bases. The CDR3 extends over 14 amino acids. This CDR3 reads CASNFGGDSYEQYF. The CDR3 DNA reads TGTGCCAGCAACTTCGGAGGGGACTCCTACGAGCAGTACTTC.

The chain joins TRBV7-2 to TRBJ2-3; the D gene is possibly TRBD2 (6 bases). CDR1 and CDR2 (germline): SGHTA, FQGNSA. Trimming pared 1 base from V and 0 bases from J, leaving 17 bases between. The CDR3 has 18 residues. CDR3: CASSLDTGDFASTDTQYF. DNA for the CDR3: TGTGCCAGCAGCTTAGATACGGGAGACTTTGCTAGCACAGATACGCAGTATTTT.